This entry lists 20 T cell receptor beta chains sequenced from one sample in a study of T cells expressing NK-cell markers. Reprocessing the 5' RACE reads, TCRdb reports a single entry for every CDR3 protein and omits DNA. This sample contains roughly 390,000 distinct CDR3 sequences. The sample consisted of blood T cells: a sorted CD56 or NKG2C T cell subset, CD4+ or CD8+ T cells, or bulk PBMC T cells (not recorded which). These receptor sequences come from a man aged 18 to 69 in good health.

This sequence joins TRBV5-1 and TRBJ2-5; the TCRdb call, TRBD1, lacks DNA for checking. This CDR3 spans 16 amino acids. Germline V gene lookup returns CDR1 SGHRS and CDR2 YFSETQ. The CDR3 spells CASSLMGQQYQETQYF.

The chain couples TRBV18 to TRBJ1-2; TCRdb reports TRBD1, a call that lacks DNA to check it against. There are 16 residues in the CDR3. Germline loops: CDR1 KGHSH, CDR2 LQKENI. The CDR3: CASSPQDGATGRGYTF.

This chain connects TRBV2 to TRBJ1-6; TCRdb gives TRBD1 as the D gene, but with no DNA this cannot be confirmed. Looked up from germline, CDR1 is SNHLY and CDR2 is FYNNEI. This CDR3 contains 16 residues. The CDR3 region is CASSDPDRAYNSPLHF.

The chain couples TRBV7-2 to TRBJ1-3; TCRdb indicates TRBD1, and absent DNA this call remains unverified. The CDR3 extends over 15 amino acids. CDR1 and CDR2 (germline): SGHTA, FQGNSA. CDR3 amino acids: CASSLAHTGSDTIYF.

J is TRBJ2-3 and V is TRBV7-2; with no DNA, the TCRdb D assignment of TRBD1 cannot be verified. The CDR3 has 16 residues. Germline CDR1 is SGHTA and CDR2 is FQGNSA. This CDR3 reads CASSFMGGASTDTQYF.

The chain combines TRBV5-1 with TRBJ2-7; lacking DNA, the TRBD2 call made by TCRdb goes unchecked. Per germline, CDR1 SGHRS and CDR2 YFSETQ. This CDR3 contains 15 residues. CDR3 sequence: CASSYISSGGYEQYF.

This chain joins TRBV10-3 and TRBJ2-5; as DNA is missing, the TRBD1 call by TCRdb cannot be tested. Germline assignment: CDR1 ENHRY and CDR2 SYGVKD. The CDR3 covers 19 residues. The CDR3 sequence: CAISESFSPGTGVQETQYF.

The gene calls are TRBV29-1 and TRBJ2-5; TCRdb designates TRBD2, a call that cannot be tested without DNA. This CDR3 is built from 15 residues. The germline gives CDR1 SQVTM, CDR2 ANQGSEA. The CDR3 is CSVGSSGRSTETQYF.

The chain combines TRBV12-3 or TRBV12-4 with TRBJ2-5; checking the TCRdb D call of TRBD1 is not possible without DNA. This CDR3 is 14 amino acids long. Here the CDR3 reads CASTNSGEGETQYF.

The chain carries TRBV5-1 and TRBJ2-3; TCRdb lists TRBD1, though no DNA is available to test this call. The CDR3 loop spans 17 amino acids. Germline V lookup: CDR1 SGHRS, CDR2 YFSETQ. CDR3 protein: CASSLGPGISSTDTQYF.

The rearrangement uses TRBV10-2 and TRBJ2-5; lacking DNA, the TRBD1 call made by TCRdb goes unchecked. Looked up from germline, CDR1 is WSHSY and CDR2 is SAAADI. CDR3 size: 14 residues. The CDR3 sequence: CASRVATRAETQYF.

The CDR3 region is CASRIRNTEAFF. The V gene is TRBV12-3 or TRBV12-4, the J gene TRBJ1-1. This CDR3 has 12 amino acids.

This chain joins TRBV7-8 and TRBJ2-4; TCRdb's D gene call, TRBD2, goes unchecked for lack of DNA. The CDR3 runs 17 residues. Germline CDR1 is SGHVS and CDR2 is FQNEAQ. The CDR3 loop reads CASSLGPSGGSKNIQYF.

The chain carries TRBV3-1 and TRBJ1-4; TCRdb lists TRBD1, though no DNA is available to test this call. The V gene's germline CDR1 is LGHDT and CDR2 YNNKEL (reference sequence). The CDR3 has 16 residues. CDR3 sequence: CASSPWTGGRREKLFF. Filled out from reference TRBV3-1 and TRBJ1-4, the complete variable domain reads DTAVSQTPKYLVTQMGNDKSIKCEQNLGHDTMYWYKQDSKKFLKIMFSYNNKELIINETVPNRFSPKSPDKAHLNLHINSLELGDSAVYFCASSPWTGGRREKLFFGSGTQLSVL.

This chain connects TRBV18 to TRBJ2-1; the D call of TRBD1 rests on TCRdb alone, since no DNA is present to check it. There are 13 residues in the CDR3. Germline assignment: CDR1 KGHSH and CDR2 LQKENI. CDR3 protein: CASRQLSYNEQFF.

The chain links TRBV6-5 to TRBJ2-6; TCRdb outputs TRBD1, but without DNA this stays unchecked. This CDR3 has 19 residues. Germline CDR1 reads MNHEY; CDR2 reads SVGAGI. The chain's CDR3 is CASSSTGVTGPSGANVLTF.

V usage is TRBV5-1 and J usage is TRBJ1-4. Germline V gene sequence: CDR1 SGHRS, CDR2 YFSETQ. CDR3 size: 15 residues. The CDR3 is CASRTDGATNEKLFF.

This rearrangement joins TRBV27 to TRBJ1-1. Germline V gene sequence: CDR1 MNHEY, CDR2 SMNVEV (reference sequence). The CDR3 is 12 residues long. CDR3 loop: CASSLPTGKAFF.

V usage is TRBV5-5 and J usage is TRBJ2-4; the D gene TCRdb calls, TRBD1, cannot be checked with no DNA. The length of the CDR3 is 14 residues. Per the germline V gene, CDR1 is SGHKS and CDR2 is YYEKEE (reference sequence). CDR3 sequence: CASSWTGTGEFQYF.

This chain's CDR3 is CSAGRTGSPNSPLHF. The V and J genes are TRBV20-1 and TRBJ1-6; TCRdb gives TRBD1 as the D gene, but with no DNA this cannot be confirmed. This CDR3 has 15 residues. From germline, CDR1 is DFQATT and CDR2 SNEGSKA (reference sequence).